This T cell receptor (beta chain) was sequenced for a study of PD-1 blockade in classical Hodgkin lymphoma. Time point defined: cycle 4 day 1 (C4D1), after more than five weeks of nivolumab. Every patient experienced relapse after autologous stem cell transplantation, and brentuximab vedotin exposure varied. Repertoires were generated with immunoSEQ multiplex PCR, while TCRdb's copy carries only in-frame clones and drops some. The sample consists of approximately 25,000 clones, over 60% of them appearing once. The V gene's germline CDR1 is MDHEN and CDR2 SYDVKM. The germline V and J ends were trimmed by 3 bases and 5 bases, with 16 bases remaining between them. This CDR3 spans 15 amino acids.

The chain is built from TRBV28 and TRBJ1-1; D might be TRBD1 (5 bases). This material consisted of peripheral blood mononuclear cells (PBMCs), taken before the fourth cycle of nivolumab. The TCR originated in a human donor with classical Hodgkin lymphoma. CDR3 loop: CASSLPGPTNTEAFF. CDR3 in DNA: TGTGCCAGCAGTTTGCCAGGGCCCACAAATACTGAAGCTTTCTTT.